This T cell receptor beta chain was sequenced during a study of CD8 T cells in ankylosing spondylitis. Points from the study as a whole: Peripheral blood samples showed relatively rare disease-linked clones, and these clones were CD8+. A motif of seven or eight highly homologous TCR beta variants was seen as apparently characteristic of ankylosing spondylitis blood.

MiXCR was run by TCRdb on the 5' RACE reads, yielding one entry per CDR3 protein. The profile shows fewer than 550,000 distinct CDR3 sequences, roughly 5.2% of them singletons. A few counts support this clonotype. The antigen is unknown. The CDR3 is made up of 15 amino acids. Germline CDR1 SGHAT, CDR2 FQDESV (reference sequence). V was clipped by 5 bases and J by 4 bases, with 15 bases between them. The V gene is TRBV11-1, the J gene TRBJ2-1; D is unresolved. Material for sequencing was blood, either unsorted or a sorted T cell fraction (not recorded which). This sequence was found in a male donor with ankylosing spondylitis. CDR3 sequence (DNA): TGTGCCAGCAGCCCGAGATGGGCTTGGTACAATGAGCAGTTCTTC. Translating it yields CASSPRWAWYNEQFF.